This TCR beta chain was sequenced in a study of blood T cell repertoires in COVID-19 (dated by TCRdb to about 2020). Regarding the research as a whole: Collaborator samples came from the United States, Italy and Spain and covered acute and convalescent phases of COVID-19. A de-identified subject ID, COVID-19 status, age in years and sex were almost always included in the sample metadata. The prospective study material was composed of cDNA or gDNA derived from T cells, B-cell-depleted T cells, or PBMCs. Samples were obtained from the ongoing ImmuneRACE study (first 160 participants) and from approximately 1,200 subjects provided by 6 global collaborators. The repertoires were released in a freely available public database meant as a resource for research on the immune response to SARS-CoV-2. Where HLA class I and class II types were available, the types were taken from metadata supplied by the sample provider, not from assay-based typing. The dataset comprised deeply sampled blood TCRbeta repertoires from subjects exposed to, actively infected with, or recovered from COVID-19. Overall study outcomes, separate from this receptor: The quantity of clinical and demographic metadata differed by source and by participant and was supplied without curation.

The CDR3, from cysteine to phenylalanine, totals 15 residues. Just CDR3 DNA is preserved here, 45 bases in frame from base 1. The germline V gene provides CDR1 SGHNT and CDR2 YENEEA. V and J are trimmed by 4 bases and 3 bases, and the gene matches miss 5 bases of the junction. Another Seattle source contributed samples from volunteer blood donors who had recovered from COVID-19. Each collaborating institution followed its own protocols to collect whole blood in K2EDTA tubes. For TCRbeta analysis, collaborator samples were shipped as frozen whole blood, as isolated PBMCs, or as DNA extracted from either sample type. For this clone: Its antigen is still unknown. Base qualities are not recorded, but no much larger clone differs from it by a single base.

The immunoSEQ Assay, a bias-controlled multiplex PCR, was used to amplify TCRbeta CDR3 regions from genomic DNA. From the authors' description of their analysis: The number of nucleated cells in each sample was estimated by amplification of reference gene primers within the assay. To quantify the absolute abundance of each unique TCRbeta CDR3 rearrangement, sequence reads were collapsed and filtered. For each sample, productive Simpson clonality was calculated as the square root of Simpson's diversity index across productive rearrangements. In TCRdb, the immuneACCESS table is reduced to in-frame sequences with V and J assigned. These tables do not hold every clone; where another copy was compared, an unresolved V gene accounts for under half, and the others remain unexplained. V, J and clone size were drawn from that table, and D and trimming were deduced from the DNA. The sample data list 300,000 or so clones, and about 89% of these were observed just once. The top ten constitute 5% to 7% of the sample.

The specimen was peripheral blood. The TCR sequence derives from a man younger than 35 who had recovered from COVID-19. Here the chain combines TRBV11-3 and TRBJ1-4, and TRBD1 matches 7 of the central bases. In nucleotides, the sequence is TGTGCCAGCAGCTCACCCACAGGGGCTAATGAAAAACTGTTTTTT. The resulting protein is CASSSPTGANEKLFF.